These 23 T cell receptor beta chains were all obtained from the same sample, sequenced in a study of T cell responses to AZD1222 COVID-19 vaccine. Only in-frame clones appear in the TCRdb table, and some are missing; sequencing was by immunoSEQ multiplex PCR. The table has approximately 210,000 clones, about 95% seen once. The material sequenced was peripheral blood, taken 28 days after the second dose of the MenACWY control vaccine. The receptors originated from an adult who received the MenACWY meningococcal vaccine as a control.

The CDR3 DNA reads as TGTGCCAGCAGTTACCTAGCCACTCCCTCGGAGCAGTTCTTC. Protein product: CASSYLATPSEQFF. V and J are TRBV6-2 or TRBV6-3 and TRBJ2-1; weak D call: TRBD2 (5 bases). CDR1 MNHEY and CDR2 SVGEGT come from the germline V gene. The CDR3 is made up of 14 amino acids. V was pared by 2 bases and J by 10 bases, with 15 bases between.

CDR3 nucleotides: TGTGCCAGCAGTGATAAGGGACAGGGGGGTTCACCCCTCCACTTT. Its protein product is CASSDKGQGGSPLHF. V and J are TRBV6-1 and TRBJ1-6; 11 nucleotides match TRBD1. The germline V gene has CDR1 MNHNS and CDR2 SASEGT. The CDR3 extends over 15 amino acids. V trimming: 3 bases; J trimming: 9 bases; junction bases outside the gene matches: 4.

The chain combines TRBV2 with TRBJ1-6; D might be TRBD1 (6 bases). CDR3 size: 15 residues. Trimming removed 7 bases at V and 8 bases at J, with 18 bases between. From germline, CDR1 is SNHLY and CDR2 FYNNEI. CDR3 bases: TGTGCCAGCAAAACAGGGTTTGGCGGCCATTCACCCCTCCACTTT. Protein product: CASKTGFGGHSPLHF.

The J gene is TRBJ2-7, the V gene TRBV29-1; TRBD1 matches at 7 bases. Germline V CDR1 and CDR2: SQVTM, ANQGSEA. V shed 6 bases and J 3 bases; nucleotides not matched to a gene: 5. The CDR3 extends over 12 amino acids. The CDR3 bases are TGCAGCGTCCGGGACAGTCACTACGAGCAGTACTTC. It yields the protein CSVRDSHYEQYF.

The chain carries TRBV2 and TRBJ2-1, with 12 bases lining up with TRBD2. After removal of 7 bases from V and 7 bases from J, the junction contained 5 bases not matched to a gene. This CDR3 contains 14 residues. CDR1 and CDR2 (germline): SNHLY, FYNNEI. CDR3 nucleotide sequence: TGTGCCAGCATTTCTAGCGGGAGGGATAATGAGCAGTTCTTC. Translating gives CASISSGRDNEQFF.

The gene calls are TRBV25-1 and TRBJ1-4; D not resolved. Trimming pared 3 bases from V and 5 bases from J, leaving 19 bases between. The V gene's germline CDR1 is MGHDK and CDR2 SYGVNS. There are 17 residues in the CDR3. The CDR3: CASSESKGSARNEKLFF. The CDR3 region has the DNA TGTGCCAGCAGTGAGTCGAAGGGCAGTGCACGGAATGAAAAACTGTTTTTT. The whole variable domain, filled in from reference TRBV25-1 and TRBJ1-4, reads EADIYQTPRYLVIGTGKKITLECSQTMGHDKMYWYQQDPGMELHLIHYSYGVNSTEKGDLSSESTVSRIRTEHFPLTLESARPSHTSQYLCASSESKGSARNEKLFFGSGTQLSVL.

The chain combines TRBV28 with TRBJ2-7; D may be TRBD1 (5 bases). Germline V lookup: CDR1 MDHEN, CDR2 SYDVKM. The CDR3 runs to 14 residues. The V gene lost 6 bases and the J gene lost 3 bases, with 15 bases spanning the gap. In DNA, the CDR3 is TGTGCCAGCAGCAATAGTGACAGTCTCTACGAGCAGTACTTC. This encodes CASSNSDSLYEQYF. The variable domain in full, completed from reference TRBV28 and TRBJ2-7, reads DVKVTQSSRYLVKRTGEKVFLECVQDMDHENMFWYRQDPGLGLRLIYFSYDVKMKEKGDIPEGYSVSREKKERFSLILESASTNQTSMYLCASSNSDSLYEQYFGPGTRLTVT.

The rearrangement joins TRBV28 to TRBJ1-3, with a tentative D call TRBD1 (5 bases). This CDR3 is 13 amino acids long. Germline loops: CDR1 MDHEN, CDR2 SYDVKM. V lost 8 bases, J lost 0 bases, and 8 bases lay in between. The chain's CDR3 is CASFRVSGNTIYF. In nucleotides, the CDR3 is TGTGCCAGCTTCAGGGTCTCTGGAAACACCATATATTTT.

The J gene is TRBJ1-1, the V gene TRBV7-2, with 7 positions matching TRBD1. Trimming at V came to 2 bases and at J to 6 bases, leaving 9 bases not matched to a gene. The CDR3 length is 15 residues. Germline lookup yields CDR1 SGHTA and CDR2 FQGNSA. The CDR3 nucleotides read TGTGCCAGCAGCTTAATCAGGGGGGTGTCGTCTGAAGCTTTCTTT. The encoded protein is CASSLIRGVSSEAFF.

CDR3 DNA sequence: TGTGCCTGGTCGGGCTGGCCAAGTCCTGGAAACACCATATATTTT. Its translation: CAWSGWPSPGNTIYF. The chain carries TRBV30 and TRBJ1-3; D is unresolved. The CDR3 spans 15 residues. The germline gives CDR1 GTSNPN, CDR2 SVGIG (reference sequence). Trimming took off 5 bases at V and 2 bases at J, with 16 bases between the two ends.

The CDR3 reads CASSIPLGAGAFF. As DNA, the CDR3 is TGTGCCAGCAGTATACCTCTAGGGGCAGGAGCTTTCTTT. The genes are TRBV28 and TRBJ1-1; D possibly corresponds to TRBD1 (5 bases). Trimming took off 5 bases at V and 10 bases at J, with 17 bases between the two ends. CDR1 and CDR2 (germline): MDHEN, SYDVKM. The CDR3 consists of 13 residues.

The V gene is TRBV6-2 or TRBV6-3, the J gene TRBJ1-1, with a tentative D call TRBD1 (6 bases). Germline V gene data show CDR1 as MNHEY and CDR2 as SVGEGT. The CDR3 contains 15 residues. V was shortened by 2 bases and J by 0 bases, with 10 bases between the two germline ends. CDR3 protein: CASSYRPGVNTEAFF. In nucleotides, the CDR3 is TGTGCCAGCAGTTACAGGCCAGGGGTGAACACTGAAGCTTTCTTT.

This chain links TRBV19 with TRBJ1-6; D possibly corresponds to TRBD1 (5 bases). Trimming took off 1 base at V and 13 bases at J, with 17 bases between the two ends. The CDR3 covers 15 residues. The germline V gene encodes CDR1 LNHDA and CDR2 SQIVND (reference sequence). The CDR3, as DNA: TGTGCCAGTAGTATAGTGGCCGGGGCCGGGGGGCCCCTCCACTTT. Its protein product is CASSIVAGAGGPLHF.

This clone was seen just once. The chain links TRBV11-2 to TRBJ2-7, with 7 bases lining up with TRBD1. After removal of 3 bases from V and 3 bases from J, the junction contained 5 bases not matched to a gene. CDR3 length: 14 amino acids. From germline, CDR1 is SGHAT and CDR2 FQNNGV. DNA for the CDR3: TGTGCCAGCAGCTTTGTCCGGGACAGCTACGAGCAGTACTTC. Translated: CASSFVRDSYEQYF.

The J gene is TRBJ1-4, the V gene TRBV9; tentative D call: TRBD1 (6 bases). Germline assignment: CDR1 SGDLS and CDR2 YYNGEE. This CDR3 is 15 amino acids long. Trimming cost V 2 bases and J 4 bases, with 12 bases left between them. For the CDR3, the DNA is TGTGCCAGCAGCGTTTCACAGGGACTTAATGAAAAACTGTTTTTT. Its translation: CASSVSQGLNEKLFF.

This sequence joins TRBV7-6 and TRBJ2-1, with 8 bases fitting TRBD2. The CDR3 extends over 19 amino acids. V lost 0 bases to trimming and J lost 5 bases; unmatched junction nucleotides: 15. Germline CDR1 is SGHVS and CDR2 is FNYEAQ. The CDR3 reads CASSLASPYSGKGDNEQFF. The CDR3 bases are TGTGCCAGCAGCTTAGCTTCTCCCTATAGCGGGAAGGGGGACAATGAGCAGTTCTTC.

The chain has TRBV3-1 (or the pseudogene TRBV3-2) and TRBJ2-2, with D uncertain. Germline CDR1 and CDR2: LGHDT and YNNKEL (reference sequence). Trimming left V 11 bases short and J 4 bases short, with 11 bases between. The CDR3 runs to 12 residues. The DNA of the CDR3 is TGTGCCGCCCGATGGGGCACCGGGGAGCTGTTTTTT. This codes for CAARWGTGELFF.

The rearrangement uses TRBV30 and TRBJ2-3; 12 nucleotides align to TRBD2. After removal of 7 bases from V and 2 bases from J, the junction contained 10 bases not matched to a gene. In germline, CDR1 is GTSNPN, CDR2 SVGIG (reference sequence). This CDR3 has 16 residues. The CDR3 sequence is CASADGLAGITDTQYF. Here the CDR3 DNA reads TGTGCCTCTGCGGACGGACTAGCGGGGATCACAGATACGCAGTATTTT. Looking up the rest from reference TRBV30 and TRBJ2-3 gives the full variable domain: SQTIHQWPATLVQPVGSPLSLECTVEGTSNPNLYWYRQAAGRGLQLLFYSVGIGQISSEVPQNLSASRPQDRQFILSSKKLLLSDSGFYLCASADGLAGITDTQYFGPGTRLTVL.

This chain links TRBV4-1 with TRBJ1-2, with D tentatively TRBD1 (6 bases). Trimming removed 4 bases at V and 2 bases at J, with 17 bases between. The CDR3 consists of 16 residues. CDR1 and CDR2 (germline): MGHRA, YSYEKL. CDR3 in amino acids: CASSLSDRTENYGYTF. CDR3 nucleotide sequence: TGCGCCAGCAGCCTATCGGACCGGACAGAAAACTATGGCTACACCTTC.

V gene TRBV5-1 combines with J gene TRBJ2-1; the match to TRBD1 covers 8 bases. V gave up 4 bases and J gave up 7 bases; unmatched junction bases: 4. CDR3 length equals 13 residues. The V gene's germline CDR1 is SGHRS and CDR2 YFSETQ. CDR3 loop: CASSLRQGNEQFF. CDR3 bases: TGCGCCAGCAGCCTCCGACAGGGGAATGAGCAGTTCTTC.

This clone occurred a few times. The chain uses TRBV6-2 or TRBV6-3 and TRBJ1-2; no clear D gene. The germline CDR1 and CDR2 sequences are MNHEY and SVGEGT. The CDR3 has 16 amino acids. V dropped 2 bases and J dropped 4 bases, with 17 bases sitting between them. CDR3 amino acids: CASSYGFGETTYGYTF. CDR3 in DNA: TGTGCCAGCAGTTACGGCTTTGGTGAGACAACCTATGGCTACACCTTC.

The gene calls are TRBV19 and TRBJ2-2; maybe TRBD2 (6 bases). V dropped 5 bases and J dropped 2 bases, with 15 bases sitting between them. This CDR3 has 16 amino acids. Germline CDR1 LNHDA, CDR2 SQIVND (reference sequence). CDR3 coding DNA: TGTGCCAGTAGTTCGTCTAGCGTTTTTAACACCGGGGAGCTGTTTTTT. The encoded protein is CASSSSSVFNTGELFF.

This chain uses TRBV29-1 with TRBJ2-3, with 9 bases aligning to TRBD2. CDR1 and CDR2 (germline): SQVTM, ANQGSEA. The trim removed 6 bases at V and 1 base at J, leaving 11 bases unmatched. This CDR3 spans 16 amino acids. The CDR3 DNA sequence: TGCAGCGTCGGGAGACTAGCGGACGAGGGCACAGATACGCAGTATTTT. Protein product: CSVGRLADEGTDTQYF.